This T cell receptor (beta chain) is drawn from a study of blood T cell repertoires in COVID-19. Study-level information: Samples came from the United States, Italy and Spain, spanning acute and convalescent COVID-19.

Concerning this clone: The junction does not match germline at one end; this may be a read error.

The repertoire was sequenced with immunoSEQ multiplex PCR; TCRdb's copy has only in-frame clones and lacks some. This table holds over 130,000 clones, 80% to 90% found once. Germline CDR1 PRHDT, CDR2 FYEKMQ (reference sequence). This CDR3 comprises 13 residues. The chain has TRBV13 and TRBJ1-2, with D possibly matching TRBD1 (6 bases). Material: peripheral blood. The sequence came from a man aged 55 to 70 with active or convalescent COVID-19. The CDR3 bases are TGTGCCAGCAGCTTAATGGGGAACAGGGCCAAGTATTTC. Amino acids: CASSLMGNRAKYF.